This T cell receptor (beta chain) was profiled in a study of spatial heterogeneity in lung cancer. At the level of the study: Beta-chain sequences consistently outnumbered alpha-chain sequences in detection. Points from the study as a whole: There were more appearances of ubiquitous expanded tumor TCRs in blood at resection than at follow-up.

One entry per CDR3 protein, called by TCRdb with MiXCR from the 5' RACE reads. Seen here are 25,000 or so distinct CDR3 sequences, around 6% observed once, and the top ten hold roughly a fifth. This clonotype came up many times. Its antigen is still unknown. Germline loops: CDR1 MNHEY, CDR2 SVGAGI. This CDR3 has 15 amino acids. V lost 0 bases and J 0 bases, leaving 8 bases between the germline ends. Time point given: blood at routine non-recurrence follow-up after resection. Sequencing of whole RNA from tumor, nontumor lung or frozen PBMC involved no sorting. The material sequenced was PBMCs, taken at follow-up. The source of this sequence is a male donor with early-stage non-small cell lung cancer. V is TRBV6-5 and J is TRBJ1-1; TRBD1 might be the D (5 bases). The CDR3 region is CASSYSRGMNTEAFF. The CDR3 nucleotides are TGTGCCAGCAGTTACTCTCGGGGGATGAACACTGAAGCTTTCTTT.